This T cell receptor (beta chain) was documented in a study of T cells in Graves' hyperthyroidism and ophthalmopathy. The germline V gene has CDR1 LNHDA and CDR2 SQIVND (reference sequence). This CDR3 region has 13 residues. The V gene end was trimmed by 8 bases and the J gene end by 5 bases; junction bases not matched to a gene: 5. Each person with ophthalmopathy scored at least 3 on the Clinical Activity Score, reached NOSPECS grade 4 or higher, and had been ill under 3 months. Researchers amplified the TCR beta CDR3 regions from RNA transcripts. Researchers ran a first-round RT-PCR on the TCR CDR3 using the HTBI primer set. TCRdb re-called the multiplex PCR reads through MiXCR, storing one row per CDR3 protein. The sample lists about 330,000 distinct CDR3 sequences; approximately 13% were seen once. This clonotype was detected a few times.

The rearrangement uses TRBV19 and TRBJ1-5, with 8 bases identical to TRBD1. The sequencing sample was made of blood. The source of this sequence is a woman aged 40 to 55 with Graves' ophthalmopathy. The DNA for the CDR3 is TGTGCCAGTCACGACAGGGGTTATCAGCCCCAGCATTTT. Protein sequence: CASHDRGYQPQHF.